This TCR beta chain was identified in a study of blood T cell repertoires in COVID-19. Profiled with immunoSEQ multiplex PCR; TCRdb holds only in-frame clones, not every one. Here the sample spans tens of thousands of clones, roughly 90% being singletons. The Seattle patients joined while their infection was active and were tracked longitudinally afterward. Trimming took 4 bases from V and 4 from J; bases not matched to a gene: 5. Germline values: CDR1 SGHRS, CDR2 YFSETQ. The CDR3 spans 14 residues. The chain recombines TRBV5-1 with TRBJ1-3; the match to TRBD1 covers 7 bases. This receptor was obtained from a man aged 55 to 69 with COVID-19, enrolled during active disease. Sequencing was done on a sample of peripheral blood. CDR3 sequence reads: CASSLDRAGNTIYF. The CDR3 DNA is TGCGCCAGCAGCCTAGACAGGGCCGGAAACACCATATATTTT.